This T cell receptor beta chain was captured by sequencing in a study of shared clonotypes between healthy human individuals. This CDR3 is built from 16 residues. Germline CDR1 reads SGHRS; CDR2 reads YFSETQ. V lost 0 bases and J lost 4; bases outside the gene matches: 9. Sequencing used immunoSEQ multiplex PCR; TCRdb keeps in-frame clones, though not all of them. The sample lists about 1.5 million clones; 98% were seen once. Sequenced material: naive CD4+ T cells sorted from blood. The subset denotes: CD45RA+ positively selected. The sequence came from a young man in good health. The genes are TRBV5-1 and TRBJ2-7; 8 bases map to TRBD1. The CDR3 sequence: CASSLAGGQDFYEQYF. CDR3 coding DNA: TGCGCCAGCAGCTTGGCCGGGGGACAGGACTTTTACGAGCAGTACTTC. The full variable domain, rest sourced from reference TRBV5-1 and TRBJ2-7, is KAGVTQTPRYLIKTRGQQVTLSCSPISGHRSVSWYQQTPGQGLQFLFEYFSETQRNKGNFPGRFSGRQFSNSRSEMNVSTLELGDSALYLCASSLAGGQDFYEQYFGPGTRLTVT.